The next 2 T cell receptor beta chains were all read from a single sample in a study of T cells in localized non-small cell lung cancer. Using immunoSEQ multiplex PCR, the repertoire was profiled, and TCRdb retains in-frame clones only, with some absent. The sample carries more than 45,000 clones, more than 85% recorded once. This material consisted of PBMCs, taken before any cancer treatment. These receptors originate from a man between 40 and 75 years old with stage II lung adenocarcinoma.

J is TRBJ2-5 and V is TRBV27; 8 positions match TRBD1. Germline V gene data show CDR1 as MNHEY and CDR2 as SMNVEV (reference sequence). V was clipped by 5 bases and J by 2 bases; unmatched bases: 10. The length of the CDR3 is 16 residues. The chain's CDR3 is CASSPDRGALQETQYF. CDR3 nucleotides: TGTGCCAGCAGTCCAGACAGGGGTGCTCTTCAAGAGACCCAGTACTTC.

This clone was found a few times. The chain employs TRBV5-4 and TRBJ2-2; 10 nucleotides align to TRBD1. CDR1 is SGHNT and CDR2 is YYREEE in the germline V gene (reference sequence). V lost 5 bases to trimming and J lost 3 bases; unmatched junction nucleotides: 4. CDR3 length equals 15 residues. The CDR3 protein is CASRDGQGDTGELFF. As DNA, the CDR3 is TGTGCCAGCAGGGACGGACAGGGGGACACCGGGGAGCTGTTTTTT. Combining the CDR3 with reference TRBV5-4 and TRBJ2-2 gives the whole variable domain ETGVTQSPTHLIKTRGQQVTLRCSSQSGHNTVSWYQQALGQGPQFIFQYYREEENGRGNFPPRFSGLQFPNYSSELNVNALELDDSALYLCASRDGQGDTGELFFGEGSRLTVL.